This note documents a single T cell receptor (beta chain) sequence. The sample belongs to a study of T cell changes during pregnancy in multiple sclerosis. Method: immunoSEQ multiplex PCR; TCRdb's copy keeps in-frame clones and lacks some. The sample has some 44,000 clones, 80% to 95% seen once. The length of the CDR3 is 16 residues. The V and J ends lost 4 bases and 6 bases, in that order; junction bases with no gene match: 12. Germline V gene data show CDR1 as WNHNN and CDR2 as SYGVQD (reference sequence). This TCR was recovered from a female donor with multiple sclerosis, enrolled in a pregnancy study. V gene TRBV10-1 combines with J gene TRBJ2-1; the match to TRBD1 covers 7 bases. The sequencing here drew on CD4+ T cells from peripheral blood mononuclear cells, taken before pregnancy. The CDR3 is CASSGLGTGTVNEQFF. CDR3 in DNA: TGCGCCAGCAGTGGTTTGGGAACCGGGACAGTCAATGAGCAGTTCTTC.